A single TCR beta chain is shown here with its context. Its antigen is unknown. No much larger clone exists at a distance of one base, and base qualities are not known. Healthy HIV-negative adults with no recently reported acute infections or vaccinations were included as donors. Only Caucasian adults living in Nashville, Tennessee, USA were represented among the donors. Magnetic negative selection was used to enrich CD4+ T cells, after which naive cells were positively selected on CD45RA and the negative fraction became the memory subset. Blood was obtained by leukapheresis, after which PBMCs were separated by Ficoll-Histopaque density gradient centrifugation and cryopreserved in liquid nitrogen vapor phase. Analytical flow cytometry was used to check the purity and quantity of each magnetically sorted T cell population. Genomic DNA was isolated from each sorted fraction and quantified by UV absorbance on a Nanodrop 2000c.

The entry originates in a study of shared clonotypes between healthy human individuals (dated by TCRdb to about 2020). About the study as a whole: A couple of women and a few men aged 18 to 49 years were included in the cohort. To estimate repertoire size and how much clonotypes are shared between individuals, the study performed deep sequencing of blood TCR repertoires from 4 to 6 healthy adults. Leukapheresis yielded between about 0.85 and 10 billion PBMCs per donor. To increase sequencing depth and limit assay-specific biases, TCR repertoire library preparation and sequencing were carried out by different laboratories using diverse techniques. For each donor, three plates each were used for CD4 naive and CD4 memory, two plates were used for CD8 naive, and one plate was used for CD8 memory. Points the paper makes about the study in general: Naive subsets generally had larger estimated clonotype richness than memory subsets. Pairwise subsampling led to the expectation that sequencing depth would affect the degree of clonotype sharing among donors. The small number of donors limited the genetic and exposure-history diversity represented. Across a few donors, roughly 5% of naive CD4, 3% to 4% of naive CD8, approximately 2.5% of memory CD4, and about 0.4% of memory CD8 clonotypes were shared. Sampling was restricted to blood, and TCR repertoires in tissue are likely to differ from TCR repertoires in blood. Rarefaction of sorted-subset datasets indicated incomplete sequencing despite the large sequencing depth. Compared with non-shared clonotypes, clonotypes shared by all four sorted-subset donors had higher generation probabilities.

CDR1 is given as SGHRS and CDR2 as YFSETQ, both from the germline V gene. The V end gives up 5 bases and the J end 1 base, leaving 4 bases in the junction not matched to a gene. The CDR3 covers 15 residues, taking in both the cysteine and the phenylalanine. Of all the DNA, just the CDR3 is kept, 45 bases in frame from base 1. Using the deep immunoSEQ assay, multiplex PCR amplified TCR CDR3 regions from genomic DNA. Extracted genomic DNA from each cell subset was distributed evenly across all wells of several immunoSEQ 96-well plates, and each plate was treated as a replicate. For sorted subsets, approximately 200 ng of genomic DNA, equivalent to roughly 30,000 T cell genomes, went into each replicate PCR. The purified libraries were quantified using a Qubit 3.0 fluorometer, sized with a Bioanalyzer 2100, and then quantified again using the KAPA Library Quantification kit. Every immunoSEQ 96-well plate was sequenced on a dedicated single-read 150-cycle Illumina NextSeq 550 flow cell. Concerning the study's data processing: Because only junctional sequences without quality scores were contained in the immunoSEQ output, filtering matching that applied to full-length reads could not be performed. Sequences were annotated with PyIR, a Python wrapper for IgBLAST v1.9, using IMGT germline references to assign V/J genes and CDR3. Reads were removed for weak V/J assignments (E-value above 1e-6), missing CDR3, stop codons, out-of-frame junctions, or ambiguous translated residues. A V3J clonotype was defined by an identical inferred V gene, J gene, and CDR3 amino acid sequence. The percentage overlap between two repertoires was calculated by dividing the number of shared unique clonotypes by the size of the smaller repertoire. Three approaches were used to assess repertoire richness: RTK rarefaction, the Chao1 estimator, and Recon v2.1 estimates of unobserved clonotypes. OLGA was used to compute generation probabilities for all TCRbeta clonotypes that the gDNA method yielded from a few donors. TCRdb's version of the immuneACCESS table is confined to in-frame rearrangements and falls short of the full clone set. An unresolved V gene accounts for under half of the shortfall where checked; the remainder is of unknown origin. V and J calls plus clone size are reproduced from that table; the DNA served to infer D and trimming. The sample table holds 2.3 million or so clones, of which approximately 95% were seen once. About 0.39% of the sample rests with the top ten.

The sequence was obtained from a man younger than 35 in good health. Some clones in this sample may be carry-over from other donors' samples. Recombination linked TRBV5-1 to TRBJ2-2, with 8 bases aligning to TRBD2. Sequencing was done on a sample of naive CD4+ T cells from PBMCs. Read against the paper, the sample's cell subset or site label means: CD45RA+ positively selected. The CDR3 region: CASSPLAGNTGELFF. The DNA sequence reads TGCGCCAGCAGTCCCCTAGCGGGGAACACCGGGGAGCTGTTTTTT.